Listed here are 20 T cell receptor beta chains from one sample, sequenced in a study of cytomegalovirus exposure and HLA in healthy donors. Some clones are missing from TCRdb's copy, which holds only in-frame ones; the method was immunoSEQ multiplex PCR. The sample has tens of thousands of clones, under 95% seen once. The sample taken for sequencing was PBMCs. All receptors derive from a young man in good health and CMV-seronegative.

This rearrangement joins TRBV2 to TRBJ1-2; 8 nucleotides align to TRBD1. The CDR3 covers 14 residues. The germline V gene encodes CDR1 SNHLY and CDR2 FYNNEI. V dropped 2 bases and J dropped 5; count of bases not matched to a gene: 4. The CDR3 DNA sequence: TGTGCCAGCAGTGAATGGGACAGGTCATATGGCTACACCTTC. Its protein is CASSEWDRSYGYTF.

The V gene is TRBV4-1, the J gene TRBJ2-7; 8 bases fit TRBD1. This CDR3 has 16 amino acids. V was clipped by 4 bases and J by 2 bases; unmatched bases: 10. Germline V gene sequence: CDR1 MGHRA, CDR2 YSYEKL. The CDR3 coding sequence is TGCGCCAGCAGCCCTTTGGACAGGGCGGAAACCTACGAGCAGTACTTC. Translated, it gives CASSPLDRAETYEQYF.

The chain employs TRBV5-4 and TRBJ2-5, with 7 bases identical to TRBD1. Losses at the gene ends were 7 bases for V and 3 bases for J; bases not matched to a gene: 9. Germline V CDR1 and CDR2: SGHNT, YYREEE (reference sequence). This CDR3 is built from 14 residues. The CDR3 DNA reads as TGTGCCAGCTACGGAACAGGGGCCGAAGAGACCCAGTACTTC. Protein sequence: CASYGTGAEETQYF.

The chain couples TRBV27 to TRBJ2-7; 9 bases line up with TRBD2. Trimming removed 3 bases from V and 3 bases from J; junction bases left unmatched: 6. The CDR3 contains 15 residues. Germline V gene sequence: CDR1 MNHEY, CDR2 SMNVEV (reference sequence). CDR3 nucleotides: TGTGCCAGCAGTTTCTTAGCGGGAGAAGTCTACGAGCAGTACTTC. Translation: CASSFLAGEVYEQYF.

This chain joins TRBV28 and TRBJ2-7; D is unclear. The CDR3 is made up of 11 amino acids. CDR1 is MDHEN, CDR2 SYDVKM, per germline. V gave up 3 bases and J gave up 3 bases, with 3 bases separating them. CDR3 sequence (DNA): TGTGCCAGCAGTTTTAACTACGAGCAGTACTTC. Encoded protein: CASSFNYEQYF.

The V gene is TRBV5-1, the J gene TRBJ2-6, with 7 bases identical to TRBD2. Germline CDR1 reads SGHRS; CDR2 reads YFSETQ. The V gene end was trimmed by 3 bases and the J gene end by 0 bases; junction bases not matched to a gene: 6. This CDR3 is built from 17 residues. The CDR3 loop is CASSSAWDYSGANVLTF. The CDR3 DNA sequence: TGCGCCAGCAGCTCCGCGTGGGACTACTCTGGGGCCAACGTCCTGACTTTC.

The rearrangement links TRBV27 to TRBJ2-6, with 8 bases matching TRBD1. This CDR3 is built from 18 residues. V lost 4 bases, J lost 1 base, and 9 bases stayed unmatched. Germline V gene sequence: CDR1 MNHEY, CDR2 SMNVEV (reference sequence). CDR3 sequence reads: CASSSRTGLGSGANVLTF. Here the CDR3 DNA reads TGTGCCAGCAGTTCTCGGACAGGGTTGGGTTCTGGGGCCAACGTCCTGACTTTC.

V and J are TRBV29-1 and TRBJ1-1, with a tentative D call TRBD1 (5 bases). V lost 2 bases and J 5 bases, leaving 15 bases between the germline ends. The CDR3 is 14 residues long. Per the germline V gene, CDR1 is SQVTM and CDR2 is ANQGSEA. In nucleotides, the CDR3 is TGCAGCGTTGAACCGACCCAGGGTGGGACTGAAGCTTTCTTT. Translation: CSVEPTQGGTEAFF.

Written as DNA, the CDR3 is TGTGCCATAAACAGGGGGTACGAGCAGTACTTC. Translated, it gives CAINRGYEQYF. The rearrangement uses TRBV10-3 and TRBJ2-7, with 8 bases fitting TRBD1. The V gene's germline CDR1 is ENHRY and CDR2 SYGVKD. CDR3 size: 11 residues. The junction had 2 bases not matched to a gene; V was cut back by 9 bases and J by 4 bases.

The V call is TRBV6-1, the J call TRBJ1-6; possibly TRBD1 for D (6 bases). This CDR3 has 15 residues. V was pared by 1 base and J by 11 bases, with 15 bases between. Germline values: CDR1 MNHNS, CDR2 SASEGT. The CDR3 loop is CASSEELGAKTPLHF. In nucleotides, the CDR3 is TGTGCCAGCAGTGAAGAATTGGGGGCGAAAACACCCCTCCACTTT.

The rearrangement joins TRBV11-2 to TRBJ2-1, with a weak D call TRBD2 (6 bases). The V end was cut by 6 bases, the J end by 5 bases, with 17 bases between. This CDR3 is built from 15 residues. The V gene's germline CDR1 is SGHAT and CDR2 FQNNGV. CDR3: CASRGPGLVNNEQFF. In DNA, the CDR3 is TGTGCCAGCAGGGGGCCGGGACTGGTCAACAATGAGCAGTTCTTC.

The chain combines TRBV28 with TRBJ2-5; 8 positions agree with TRBD1. CDR3 length: 14 amino acids. Germline-derived CDR1 and CDR2 are MDHEN and SYDVKM. V lost 8 bases, J lost 2 bases, and 7 bases stayed unmatched. The CDR3 reads CASRPGGSQETQYF. The CDR3 DNA reads as TGTGCCAGCCGTCCAGGGGGCTCACAAGAGACCCAGTACTTC.

The V call is TRBV6-5, the J call TRBJ1-5, with 9 bases aligning to TRBD1. J gave up 7 bases and V 10 bases, and 5 bases lay outside the gene matches. CDR1 is MNHEY, CDR2 SVGAGI, per germline. This CDR3 spans 12 amino acids. Written as DNA, the CDR3 is TGTGCCACCGGACAGGGGAAACAGCCCCAGCATTTT. Amino acids: CATGQGKQPQHF.

The rearrangement links TRBV7-9 to TRBJ2-5, with D tentatively TRBD1 (6 bases). CDR1 is SEHNR, CDR2 FQNEAQ, per germline (reference sequence). V shed 4 bases and J shed 5 bases, with 17 bases lying between them. The CDR3 extends over 15 amino acids. The CDR3 is CASSSPTERGETQYF. CDR3 coding DNA: TGTGCCAGCAGCTCCCCGACAGAAAGGGGGGAGACCCAGTACTTC.

The V call is TRBV27, the J call TRBJ2-7, with TRBD2 identical over 7 bases. V lost 3 bases to trimming and J lost 6 bases; unmatched junction nucleotides: 8. Germline V gene data show CDR1 as MNHEY and CDR2 as SMNVEV (reference sequence). The CDR3 sequence is 14 residues long. CDR3 sequence: CASSFIGRASEQYF. The CDR3 bases are TGTGCCAGCAGTTTTATAGGGAGGGCGTCCGAGCAGTACTTC.

The J gene is TRBJ2-6, the V gene TRBV7-8, with a tentative D call TRBD2 (5 bases). There are 15 residues in the CDR3. V lost 3 bases, J lost 2 bases, and 8 bases lay in between. Germline CDR1 SGHVS, CDR2 FQNEAQ. The DNA of the CDR3 is TGTGCCAGCAGCTTGAGGGAAGCTGGGGCCAACGTCCTGACTTTC. It specifies CASSLREAGANVLTF.

This chain uses TRBV6-4 with TRBJ2-1; possible D gene TRBD1, 5 bases. The CDR3 consists of 17 residues. V shed 3 bases and J shed 0 bases, with 15 bases lying between them. Germline lookup yields CDR1 MRHNA and CDR2 SNTAGT. The CDR3 sequence is CASSEFGHMSSYNEQFF. The DNA of the CDR3 is TGTGCCAGCAGTGAATTTGGACACATGAGCTCCTACAATGAGCAGTTCTTC.

The V gene is TRBV5-1, the J gene TRBJ2-7, with D perhaps matching TRBD1 (6 bases). CDR3 length: 14 amino acids. V lost 4 bases and J lost 4, with 15 bases in between. From germline, CDR1 is SGHRS and CDR2 YFSETQ. Here the CDR3 DNA reads TGCGCCAGCAGCCCAGGCACAGGGTTTTACGAGCAGTACTTC. Its translation is CASSPGTGFYEQYF. Using reference TRBV5-1 and TRBJ2-7 for the parts outside the CDR3, the full variable domain is KAGVTQTPRYLIKTRGQQVTLSCSPISGHRSVSWYQQTPGQGLQFLFEYFSETQRNKGNFPGRFSGRQFSNSRSEMNVSTLELGDSALYLCASSPGTGFYEQYFGPGTRLTVT.

The V call is TRBV6-5, the J call TRBJ2-2, with TRBD2 identical over 7 bases. The CDR3 is 15 amino acids. CDR1 is MNHEY, CDR2 SVGAGI, per germline. The V segment lost 7 bases and the J segment 8 bases; nucleotides outside the gene matches: 13. CDR3 residues: CASKVGTTSWGELFF. As DNA, the CDR3 is TGTGCCAGCAAGGTCGGGACTACATCCTGGGGGGAGCTGTTTTTT.

A single count supports this clone. The chain combines TRBV13 with TRBJ2-4; 12 nucleotides match TRBD2. Trimming cost V 6 bases and J 4 bases; bases outside gene matches: 4. The germline gives CDR1 PRHDT, CDR2 FYEKMQ (reference sequence). CDR3 length equals 15 residues. CDR3 sequence reads: CASSHGLAGKNIQYF. CDR3 nucleotide sequence: TGTGCCAGCAGTCATGGACTAGCGGGGAAAAACATTCAGTACTTC.